This TCR beta chain was sequenced for a study of T cell responses to AZD1222 COVID-19 vaccine (dated by TCRdb to about 2021). Regarding the study in general: Because spike-specific TCR depth and breadth did not differ between the two schedules, AZD1222 recipients who got a second dose at roughly 4 weeks were pooled with those who got a second dose at roughly 12 weeks. A total of just over 230 trial participants underwent TCR sequencing, of whom 207 had received two doses of AZD1222 and some 25 had received two doses of the MenACWY control vaccine. Trial participants were enrolled by age into 18-55, 56-69 and 70-plus year subgroups, with roughly 150, 30 and 60 TCR-sequenced participants respectively.

As regards this clone: The specificity of this receptor is unknown. No much larger clone is present one base from it, and per-base qualities are unavailable.

Explained via the paper, the time point label denotes: baseline before first vaccination. The vaccinee samples were drawn from two UK trials, COV001 and COV002, one of which was a single-blind randomized controlled phase 2/3 trial testing AZD1222 (ChAdOx1 nCoV-19) in healthy adults. Trial participant PBMC samples were collected at day 0 and day 28 after the second dose for TCRbeta chain sequencing. CDR1 SGHDT and CDR2 YYEEEE were looked up in the germline V gene. Germline trimming amounts to 0 bases on V and 1 base on J, with 3 as the count of junction bases outside the gene matches. The CDR3 contains 16 residues, cysteine and phenylalanine counted. The only DNA kept is the CDR3, 48 bases in frame from the first base. The CDR3 regions of human TCRbeta chains were analyzed by immunosequencing. The original pipeline was this. TCRs in the repertoires were compared against a reference library of SARS-CoV-2-specific TCRs that had been generated with the MIRA antigen-specificity platform. Breadth meant the fraction of unique TCRs that were SARS-CoV-2-associated, whereas depth meant the fraction of total T cells that were SARS-CoV-2-associated. Using the MIRA data, each spike-specific TCR was assigned both to the spike region to which the TCR was reactive and to a CD4 or CD8 class. Log10-transformed breadth and depth values were compared by one-way ANOVA with Sidak's multiple comparisons tests. TCRdb limited this immuneACCESS table to in-frame rearrangements with V and J called. A share of clones is missing; checked studies link under half to unresolved V genes, and the rest is unexplained. That table supplies the V and J calls and clone size; D and trimming were determined from the DNA. The table for this sample lists 150,000 to 200,000 clones; approximately 90% of them were counted only once. The top ten clones comprise approximately 4.8% of the sample.

The paper as a whole reports these results and caveats: Most participants were white British and females outnumbered males, and the authors suggested that clonal diversity may have been underestimated. Because no day 14 peak-response samples were available, the repertoires could be characterized only after the peak T cell response. Conclusions about previously exposed vaccinees are limited, since just six AZD1222 recipients were seropositive for SARS-CoV-2 at baseline. Reportedly, close to half of the unique spike-specific TCRs recognized epitopes lying outside the regions that are mutated in the B.1.351 and B.1.1.7 variants. The 56-69-year group was small, and its depth increase did not reach significance, likely because of low power. The whole spike protein was spanned by vaccine-associated CD4 TCRs, and dominant responses were seen in regions 160-218 and 743-854. A significant rise in spike-specific TCR breadth and depth was observed after two AZD1222 doses relative to day 0 and relative to MenACWY recipients.

This chain joins TRBV5-6 to TRBJ2-7; TRBD2 lines up with 11 middle nucleotides. The sample consisted of peripheral blood, taken on day 0 of AZD1222 vaccination. This clonotype was sampled from an adult in good health. The DNA is TGTGCCAGCAGCTTGGTGGGGACTAGCGGATCCTACGAGCAGTACTTC. The encoded protein is CASSLVGTSGSYEQYF. The full variable domain, with segments outside the CDR3 supplied by the reference TRBV5-6 and TRBJ2-7 proteins, appears as DAGVTQSPTHLIKTRGQQVTLRCSPKSGHDTVSWYQQALGQGPQFIFQYYEEEERQRGNFPDRFSGHQFPNYSSELNVNALLLGDSALYLCASSLVGTSGSYEQYFGPGTRLTVT.